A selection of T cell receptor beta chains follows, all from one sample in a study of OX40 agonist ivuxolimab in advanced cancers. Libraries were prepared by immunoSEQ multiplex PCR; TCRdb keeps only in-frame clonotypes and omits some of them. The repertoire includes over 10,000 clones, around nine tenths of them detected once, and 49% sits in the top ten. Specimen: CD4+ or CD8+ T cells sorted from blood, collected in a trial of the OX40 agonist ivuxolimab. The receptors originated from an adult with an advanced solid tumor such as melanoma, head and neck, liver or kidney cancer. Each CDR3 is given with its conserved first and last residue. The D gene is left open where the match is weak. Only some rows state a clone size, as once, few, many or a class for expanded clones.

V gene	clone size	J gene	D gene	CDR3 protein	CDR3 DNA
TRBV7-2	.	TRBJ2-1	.	CASSLFRSYNEQFF	TGTGCCAGCAGCTTATTTAGGTCATACAATGAGCAGTTCTTC
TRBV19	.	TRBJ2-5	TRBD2	CASSLAGAQETQYF	TGTGCCAGTAGTCTAGCGGGAGCCCAAGAGACCCAGTACTTC
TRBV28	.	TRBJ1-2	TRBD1	CASSLVGQNYGYTF	TGTGCCAGCAGTTTGGTGGGACAGAACTATGGCTACACCTTC
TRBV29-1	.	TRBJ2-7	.	CSVRETYYEQYF	TGCAGCGTTCGAGAGACATACTACGAGCAGTACTTC
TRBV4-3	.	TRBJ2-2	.	CASSQDGGELFF	TGCGCCAGCAGCCAAGATGGGGGGGAGCTGTTTTTT
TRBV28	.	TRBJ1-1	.	CASSPVRVDEAFF	TGTGCCAGCAGCCCGGTCAGGGTGGATGAAGCTTTCTTT
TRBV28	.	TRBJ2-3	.	CASSPKSTVFNTQYF	TGTGCCAGCAGTCCGAAGTCGACAGTCTTCAATACGCAGTATTTT
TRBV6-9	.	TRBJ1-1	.	CASSEAKYTEAFF	TGTGCCAGCAGTGAAGCGAAATACACTGAAGCTTTCTTT
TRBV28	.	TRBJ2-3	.	CASSPPGVWADTQYF	TGTGCCAGCAGCCCCCCGGGCGTTTGGGCAGATACGCAGTATTTT
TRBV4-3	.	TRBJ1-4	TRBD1	CASSQGTGSTNEKLFF	TGCGCCAGCAGCCAAGGGACAGGGTCCACTAATGAAAAACTGTTTTTT
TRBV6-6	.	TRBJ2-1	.	CASSYGEQFF	TGTGCCAGCAGTTACGGTGAGCAGTTCTTC
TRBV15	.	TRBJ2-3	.	CATSRVPSVDTQYF	TGTGCCACCAGCAGAGTCCCTAGCGTAGATACGCAGTATTTT
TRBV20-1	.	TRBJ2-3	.	CSGGARDTQYF	TGCAGTGGGGGGGCACGAGATACGCAGTATTTT
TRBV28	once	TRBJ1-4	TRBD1	CASSRQGWEEKLFF	TGTGCCAGCAGTAGACAGGGATGGGAGGAAAAACTGTTTTTT
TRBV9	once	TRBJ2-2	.	CASSVSGGELFF	TGTGCCAGCAGCGTATCGGGCGGGGAGCTGTTTTTT
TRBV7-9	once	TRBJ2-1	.	CASSLEAGWEQFF	TGTGCCAGCAGCTTAGAGGCGGGATGGGAGCAGTTCTTC
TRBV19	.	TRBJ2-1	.	CASSIGWDGQFF	TGTGCCAGTAGTATCGGGTGGGATGGGCAGTTCTTC
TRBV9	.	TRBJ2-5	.	CASSEETGQSGVQETQYF	TGTGCCAGCAGCGAGGAGACCGGGCAGTCCGGGGTTCAAGAGACCCAGTACTTC
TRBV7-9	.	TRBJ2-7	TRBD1	CASSPPGTGAYEQYF	TGTGCCAGCAGCCCCCCCGGGACAGGCGCCTACGAGCAGTACTTC
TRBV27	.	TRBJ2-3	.	CASSLSHPMSTDTQYF	TGTGCCAGCAGTTTATCTCACCCAATGAGCACAGATACGCAGTATTTT
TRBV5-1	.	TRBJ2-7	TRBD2	CASSLGTSGMYEQYF	TGCGCCAGCAGCTTGGGGACTAGCGGGATGTACGAGCAGTACTTC
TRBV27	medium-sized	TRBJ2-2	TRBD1	CASKDRARTGELFF	TGTGCCAGCAAGGACAGGGCACGGACCGGGGAGCTGTTTTTT
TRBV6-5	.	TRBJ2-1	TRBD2	CASRGEGLADEQFF	TGTGCCAGCAGAGGGGAGGGCCTAGCCGATGAGCAGTTCTTC
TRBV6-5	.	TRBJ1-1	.	CASSYYQGEDTEAFF	TGTGCCAGCAGTTATTACCAGGGAGAGGACACTGAAGCTTTCTTT
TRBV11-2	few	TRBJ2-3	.	CASSFGPGQLTDTQYF	TGTGCCAGCAGCTTTGGTCCAGGACAGCTCACAGATACGCAGTATTTT
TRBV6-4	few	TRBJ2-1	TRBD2	CASSGTSGEPYNEQFF	TGTGCCAGCAGTGGGACTAGCGGGGAACCGTACAATGAGCAGTTCTTC
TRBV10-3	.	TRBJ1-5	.	CAISDDGGVFNQPQHF	TGTGCCATCAGTGATGATGGGGGGGTTTTTAATCAGCCCCAGCATTTT
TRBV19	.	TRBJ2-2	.	CASTPWAGYEELFF	TGTGCCAGTACCCCCTGGGCAGGGTATGAGGAGCTGTTTTTT
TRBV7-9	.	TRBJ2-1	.	CASSFGRGGGSSSYNEQFF	TGTGCCAGCAGCTTTGGCCGTGGGGGAGGCTCGAGCTCCTACAATGAGCAGTTCTTC
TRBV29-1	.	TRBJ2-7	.	CSVAGGGSNYEQYF	TGCAGCGTTGCAGGGGGGGGCAGTAACTACGAGCAGTACTTC
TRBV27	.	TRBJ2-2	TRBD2	CASSLFTSEGGELFF	TGTGCCAGCAGTTTATTTACTAGCGAGGGCGGGGAGCTGTTTTTT
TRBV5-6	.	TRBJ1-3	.	CASSFLRGVGNTIYF	TGTGCCAGCAGCTTCCTGAGGGGAGTCGGAAACACCATATATTTT
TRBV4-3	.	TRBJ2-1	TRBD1	CASSQTGGSYNEQFF	TGCGCCAGCAGCCAGACAGGGGGCTCTTACAATGAGCAGTTCTTC
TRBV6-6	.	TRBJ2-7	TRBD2	CASSYSRLAGYEQYF	TGTGCCAGCAGTTACTCAAGACTAGCGGGCTACGAGCAGTACTTC
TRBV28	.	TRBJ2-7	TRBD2	CASSRLLAGQDGKYF	TGTGCCAGCAGCCGCCTTCTAGCGGGACAAGACGGGAAGTACTTC
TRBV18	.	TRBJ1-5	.	CASSLSGRSSNQPQHF	TGTGCCAGCTCACTCTCTGGACGTAGTAGCAATCAGCCCCAGCATTTT
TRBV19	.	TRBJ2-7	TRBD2	CASSIGSGSYSYEQYF	TGTGCCAGTAGTATCGGGAGCGGGAGTTACTCCTACGAGCAGTACTTC
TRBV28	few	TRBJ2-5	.	CASSLTVGRGLPQETQYF	TGTGCCAGCAGTTTAACGGTGGGAAGGGGCCTGCCCCAAGAGACCCAGTACTTC
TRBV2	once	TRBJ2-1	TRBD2	CASSAGRGAYNEQFF	TGTGCCAGCAGTGCTGGGCGGGGGGCCTACAATGAGCAGTTCTTC
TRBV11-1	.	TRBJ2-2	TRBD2	CASSLAGGTSSSGELFF	TGTGCCAGCAGCTTAGCTGGGGGGACTAGTTCGTCCGGGGAGCTGTTTTTT
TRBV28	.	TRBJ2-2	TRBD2	CASSLWAGEGWTGELFF	TGTGCCAGCAGTTTATGGGCCGGGGAGGGATGGACCGGGGAGCTGTTTTTT
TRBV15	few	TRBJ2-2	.	CATSTRRGMGELFF	TGTGCCACCAGCACAAGAAGGGGTATGGGGGAGCTGTTTTTT
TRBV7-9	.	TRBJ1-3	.	CASSLVGAGNTIYF	TGTGCCAGCAGCTTAGTAGGGGCTGGAAACACCATATATTTT
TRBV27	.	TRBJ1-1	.	CASSLAGGRTEAFF	TGTGCCAGCAGTTTAGCAGGAGGCCGCACTGAAGCTTTCTTT
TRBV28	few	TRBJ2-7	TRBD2	CASRLGLANYEQYF	TGTGCCAGCCGACTAGGACTAGCGAACTACGAGCAGTACTTC
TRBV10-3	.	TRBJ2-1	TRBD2	CAISPGLAGGPSSYNEQFF	TGTGCCATCAGTCCGGGACTAGCGGGAGGGCCGAGCTCCTACAATGAGCAGTTCTTC
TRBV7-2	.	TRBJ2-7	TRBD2	CASSLTRLAGNEQYF	TGTGCCAGCAGCTTAACGCGACTAGCTGGAAACGAGCAGTACTTC
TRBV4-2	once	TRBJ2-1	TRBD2	CASSQDFRLAGGPYNEQFF	TGTGCCAGCAGCCAAGATTTCAGGCTAGCGGGAGGACCCTACAATGAGCAGTTCTTC
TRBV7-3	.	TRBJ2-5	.	CASSLGVDPYQETQYF	TGTGCCAGCAGCTTGGGGGTTGATCCGTACCAAGAGACCCAGTACTTC
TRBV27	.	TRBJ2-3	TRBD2	CASSWGGRAPDTQYF	TGTGCCAGCAGTTGGGGCGGGAGGGCACCAGATACGCAGTATTTT
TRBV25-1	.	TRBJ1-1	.	CASSEMGPEAFF	TGTGCCAGCAGTGAAATGGGGCCTGAAGCTTTCTTT
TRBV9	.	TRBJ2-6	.	CASSVGGGANVLTF	TGTGCCAGCAGCGTAGGGGGTGGGGCCAACGTCCTGACTTTC
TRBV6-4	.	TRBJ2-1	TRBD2	CASSAGLAGGSYNEQFF	TGTGCCAGCAGTGCCGGCCTAGCGGGAGGTTCCTACAATGAGCAGTTCTTC
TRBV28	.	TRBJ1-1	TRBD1	CASRIRDRDTEAFF	TGTGCCAGCAGGATCCGTGACAGGGACACTGAAGCTTTCTTT
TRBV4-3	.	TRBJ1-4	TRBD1	CASSLGQGQNEKLFF	TGCGCCAGCAGCCTTGGTCAGGGACAGAATGAAAAACTGTTTTTT
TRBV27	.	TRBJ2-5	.	CASSPEGVKETQYF	TGTGCCAGCAGTCCGGAGGGAGTGAAAGAGACCCAGTACTTC
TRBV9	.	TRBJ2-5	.	CASSGHGTPETQYF	TGTGCCAGCAGCGGACACGGGACCCCGGAGACCCAGTACTTC
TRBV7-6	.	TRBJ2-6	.	CASSFQSSSGANVLTF	TGTGCCAGCAGCTTCCAGTCGAGCTCTGGGGCCAACGTCCTGACTTTC
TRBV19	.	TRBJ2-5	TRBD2	CASRTSGFQETQYF	TGTGCCAGTAGGACTAGCGGGTTTCAAGAGACCCAGTACTTC